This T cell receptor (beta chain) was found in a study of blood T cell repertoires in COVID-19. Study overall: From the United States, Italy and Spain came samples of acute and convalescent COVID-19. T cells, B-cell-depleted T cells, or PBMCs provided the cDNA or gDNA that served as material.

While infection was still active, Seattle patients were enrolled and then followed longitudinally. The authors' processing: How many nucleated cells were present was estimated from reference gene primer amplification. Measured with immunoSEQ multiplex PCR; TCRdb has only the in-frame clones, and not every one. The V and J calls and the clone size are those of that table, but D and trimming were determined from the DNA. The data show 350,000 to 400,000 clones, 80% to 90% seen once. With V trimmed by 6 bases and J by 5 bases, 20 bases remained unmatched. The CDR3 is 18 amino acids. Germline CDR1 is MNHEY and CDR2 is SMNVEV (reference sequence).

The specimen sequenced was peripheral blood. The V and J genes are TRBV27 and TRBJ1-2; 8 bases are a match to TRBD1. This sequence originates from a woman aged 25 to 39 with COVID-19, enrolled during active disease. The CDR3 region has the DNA TGTGCCAGCAGACTTAACAGGGGGATAGAGGGGGGCTTATATGGCTACACCTTC. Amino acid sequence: CASRLNRGIEGGLYGYTF.